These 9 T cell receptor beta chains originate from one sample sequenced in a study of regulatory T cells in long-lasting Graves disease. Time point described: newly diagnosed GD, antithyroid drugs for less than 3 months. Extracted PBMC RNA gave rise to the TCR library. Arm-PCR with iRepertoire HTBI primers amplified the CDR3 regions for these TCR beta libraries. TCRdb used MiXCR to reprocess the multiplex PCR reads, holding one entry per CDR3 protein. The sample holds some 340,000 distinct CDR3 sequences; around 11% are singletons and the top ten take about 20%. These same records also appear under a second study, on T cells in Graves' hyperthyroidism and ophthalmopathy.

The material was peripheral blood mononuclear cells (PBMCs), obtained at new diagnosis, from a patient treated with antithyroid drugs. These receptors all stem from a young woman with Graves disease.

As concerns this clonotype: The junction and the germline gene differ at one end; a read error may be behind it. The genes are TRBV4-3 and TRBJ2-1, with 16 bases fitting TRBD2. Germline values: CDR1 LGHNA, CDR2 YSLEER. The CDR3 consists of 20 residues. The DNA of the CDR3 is TGCGCCAGCAGCCCCCCGGCTTATGGGACTAGCGGGAGGGTTGACAATGAGCAATTCTTC. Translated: CASSPPAYGTSGRVDNEQFF.

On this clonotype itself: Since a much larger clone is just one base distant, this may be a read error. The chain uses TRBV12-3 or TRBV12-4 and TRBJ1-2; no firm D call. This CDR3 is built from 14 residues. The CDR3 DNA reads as TGTGCCAGCAGTTTAGCTCCCCCAGTCTATAGCTACACCTTC. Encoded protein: CASSLAPPVYSYTF.

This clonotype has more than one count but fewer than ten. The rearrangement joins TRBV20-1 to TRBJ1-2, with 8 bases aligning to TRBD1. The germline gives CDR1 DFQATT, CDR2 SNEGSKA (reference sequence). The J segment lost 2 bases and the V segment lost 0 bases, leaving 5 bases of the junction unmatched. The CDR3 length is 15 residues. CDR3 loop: CSARDLDRGNYGYTF. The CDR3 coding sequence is TGCAGTGCTAGAGATCTAGACAGGGGCAACTATGGCTACACCTTC.

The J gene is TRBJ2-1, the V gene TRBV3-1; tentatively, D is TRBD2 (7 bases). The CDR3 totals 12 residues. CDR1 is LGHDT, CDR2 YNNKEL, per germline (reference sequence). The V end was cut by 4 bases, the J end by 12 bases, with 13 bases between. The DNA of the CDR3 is TGTGCCAGCAGCCTGGGGGCGGGGGCGCAGTTCTTC. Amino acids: CASSLGAGAQFF.

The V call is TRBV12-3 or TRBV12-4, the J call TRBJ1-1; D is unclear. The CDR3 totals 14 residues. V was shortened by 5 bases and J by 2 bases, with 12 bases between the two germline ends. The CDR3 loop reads CASSPTGENTEAFF. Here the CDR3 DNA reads TGTGCCAGCAGTCCCACCGGGGAAAACACTGAAGCTTTCTTT.

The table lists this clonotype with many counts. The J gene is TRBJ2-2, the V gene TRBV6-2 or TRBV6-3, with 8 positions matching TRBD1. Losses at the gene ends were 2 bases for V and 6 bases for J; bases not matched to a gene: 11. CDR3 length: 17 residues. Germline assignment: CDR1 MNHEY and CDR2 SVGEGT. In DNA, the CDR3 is TGTGCCAGCAGTTACCCTCAGACAGGGGTTGGAGCCGGGGAGCTGTTTTTT. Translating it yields CASSYPQTGVGAGELFF.

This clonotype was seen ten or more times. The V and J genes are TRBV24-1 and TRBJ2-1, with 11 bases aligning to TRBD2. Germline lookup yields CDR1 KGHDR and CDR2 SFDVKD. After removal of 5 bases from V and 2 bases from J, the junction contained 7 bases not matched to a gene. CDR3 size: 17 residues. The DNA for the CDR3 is TGTGCCACCAGTGGAACTAGCGGGAGAGGAACCTACAATGAGCAGTTCTTC. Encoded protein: CATSGTSGRGTYNEQFF.

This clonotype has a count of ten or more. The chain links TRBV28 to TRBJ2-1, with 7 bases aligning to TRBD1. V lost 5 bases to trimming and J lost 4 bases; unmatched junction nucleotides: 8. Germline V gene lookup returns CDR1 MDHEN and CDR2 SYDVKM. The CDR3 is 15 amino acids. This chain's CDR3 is CASSQSGTAYNEQFF. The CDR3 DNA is TGTGCCAGCAGTCAATCCGGGACAGCTTACAATGAGCAGTTCTTC.

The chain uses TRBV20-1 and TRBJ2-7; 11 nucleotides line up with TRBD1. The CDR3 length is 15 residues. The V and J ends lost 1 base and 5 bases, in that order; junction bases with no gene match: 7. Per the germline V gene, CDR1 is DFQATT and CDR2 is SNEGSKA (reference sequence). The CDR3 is CSARVRTGGINEQYF. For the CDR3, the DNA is TGCAGTGCTAGAGTCCGGACAGGGGGCATCAACGAGCAGTACTTC.